These 13 T cell receptor beta chains share one sample of origin, sequenced in a study of technical replicates of blood from a few donors. Sequenced by immunoSEQ multiplex PCR; TCRdb stores in-frame clones only, minus some. The sample consists of around 58,000 clones, about 86% of them appearing once. Sequencing was performed on PBMCs. Receptor source: a human donor in good health. Some clones in this sample may be carry-over from other donors' samples.

This clone has a single count. The chain recombines TRBV5-1 with TRBJ1-1, with TRBD1 as a possible D gene (5 bases). The CDR3 is 16 amino acids. V was pared by 2 bases and J by 2 bases, with 16 bases between. Germline V CDR1 and CDR2: SGHRS, YFSETQ. CDR3 sequence: CASSLRGGSENTEAFF. In DNA form, the CDR3 reads TGCGCCAGCAGCTTAAGGGGTGGGTCCGAAAACACTGAAGCTTTCTTT.

This rearrangement joins TRBV13 to TRBJ2-2, with D perhaps matching TRBD2 (7 bases). The CDR3 extends over 15 amino acids. Germline V CDR1 and CDR2: PRHDT, FYEKMQ (reference sequence). V was cut by 5 bases and J by 5 bases, with 15 bases left in between. Here the CDR3 reads CASSGRGGPTGELFF. The CDR3 region has the DNA TGTGCCAGCAGCGGAAGGGGGGGCCCGACCGGGGAGCTGTTTTTT.

This clone occurred a few times. The chain couples TRBV7-9 to TRBJ2-7; 16 nucleotides match TRBD2. The CDR3 loop spans 19 amino acids. Germline lookup yields CDR1 SEHNR and CDR2 FQNEAQ (reference sequence). Unmatched junction bases numbered 14, after V lost 7 bases and J lost 2 bases. DNA for the CDR3: TGTGCCAGCACCGACTCGACCGGGACTAGCGGGGGGGCGACCTACGAGCAGTACTTC. As protein: CASTDSTGTSGGATYEQYF.

This clone turned up a few times. The V call is TRBV5-1, the J call TRBJ1-6; 7 bases match TRBD1. CDR3 length: 14 amino acids. Unmatched junction bases numbered 5, after V lost 4 bases and J lost 7 bases. The germline gives CDR1 SGHRS, CDR2 YFSETQ. The CDR3 sequence is CASSAGDSNSPLHF. The CDR3 nucleotides read TGCGCCAGCAGCGCCGGGGACAGCAATTCACCCCTCCACTTT.

The chain employs TRBV27 and TRBJ1-6; D perhaps matches TRBD1 (6 bases). Trimming pared 6 bases from V and 7 bases from J, leaving 13 bases between. Per germline, CDR1 MNHEY and CDR2 SMNVEV (reference sequence). The CDR3 has 14 residues. The CDR3 DNA reads TGTGCCAGCAGCCTTACAGGGCCCAATTCACCCCTCCACTTT. Amino acid sequence: CASSLTGPNSPLHF.

The gene calls are TRBV19 and TRBJ1-5; the match to TRBD1 covers 9 bases. Germline CDR1 reads LNHDA; CDR2 reads SQIVND (reference sequence). This CDR3 spans 17 amino acids. J was trimmed by 4 bases and V by 1 base; bases with no gene match: 8. Here the CDR3 DNA reads TGTGCCAGTAGTATAGTTCGACAGGGGGTACGGAATCAGCCCCAGCATTTT. Its protein is CASSIVRQGVRNQPQHF.

In this sample, this clone turned up once. The chain carries TRBV7-6 and TRBJ1-1; D call uncertain. The CDR3 has 11 amino acids. Germline values: CDR1 SGHVS, CDR2 FNYEAQ. The germline V and J ends were trimmed by 6 bases and 7 bases, with 9 bases remaining between them. DNA of the CDR3: TGTGCCAGCAGACAGCTTGGTGAAGCTTTCTTT. Its translation is CASRQLGEAFF.

This sequence joins TRBV29-1 and TRBJ2-5; possible D gene TRBD1, 6 bases. V was shortened by 6 bases and J by 5 bases, with 19 bases between the two germline ends. Looked up from germline, CDR1 is SQVTM and CDR2 is ANQGSEA. The CDR3 sequence is 14 residues long. DNA of the CDR3: TGCAGCGTGAACGACAGGTTTGGGATGGAGACCCAGTACTTC. Translation gives CSVNDRFGMETQYF. The full variable domain, rest sourced from reference TRBV29-1 and TRBJ2-5, is SAVISQKPSRDICQRGTSLTIQCQVDSQVTMMFWYRQQPGQSLTLIATANQGSEATYESGFVIDKFPISRPNLTFSTLTVSNMSPEDSSIYLCSVNDRFGMETQYFGPGTRLLVL.

This chain links TRBV7-9 with TRBJ2-5; D not certain. Trimming left V 10 bases short and J 2 bases short, with 14 bases between. Germline V gene data show CDR1 as SEHNR and CDR2 as FQNEAQ (reference sequence). The CDR3 length is 13 residues. CDR3 sequence: CAIAWLEQETQYF. The DNA for the CDR3 is TGTGCCATCGCATGGTTGGAGCAAGAGACCCAGTACTTC.

A single count supports this clone. The J gene is TRBJ2-1, the V gene TRBV7-2, with 10 bases lining up with TRBD2. V was clipped by 7 bases and J by 0 bases; unmatched bases: 9. The germline gives CDR1 SGHTA, CDR2 FQGNSA. This CDR3 contains 17 residues. CDR3 residues: CASTLFASGGSYNEQFF. As DNA, the CDR3 is TGTGCCAGCACTCTATTCGCTAGCGGGGGCTCCTACAATGAGCAGTTCTTC.

The chain links TRBV6-5 to TRBJ2-5, with D possibly being TRBD2 (7 bases). The CDR3 is 15 amino acids. The V gene lost 5 bases and the J gene lost 4 bases, with 17 bases spanning the gap. Germline loops: CDR1 MNHEY, CDR2 SVGAGI. The DNA for the CDR3 is TGTGCCAGCAGTCTGGGGGCGGGAGAACGAGAGACCCAGTACTTC. Amino acids: CASSLGAGERETQYF.

The V call is TRBV5-4, the J call TRBJ2-5; D uncertain. Per the germline V gene, CDR1 is SGHNT and CDR2 is YYREEE (reference sequence). V lost 1 base, J lost 5 bases, and 9 bases lay in between. This CDR3 spans 13 amino acids. The CDR3 coding sequence is TGTGCCAGCAGCTTGAGTCTACGGGAGACCCAGTACTTC. Translated: CASSLSLRETQYF. Based on the CDR3 plus reference TRBV5-4 and TRBJ2-5, the full variable domain is ETGVTQSPTHLIKTRGQQVTLRCSSQSGHNTVSWYQQALGQGPQFIFQYYREEENGRGNFPPRFSGLQFPNYSSELNVNALELDDSALYLCASSLSLRETQYFGPGTRLLVL.

The chain combines TRBV4-1 with TRBJ1-5; D may be TRBD1 (6 bases). Per the germline V gene, CDR1 is MGHRA and CDR2 is YSYEKL. The CDR3 consists of 18 residues. The V gene lost 4 bases and the J gene lost 5 bases, with 24 bases spanning the gap. CDR3 nucleotides: TGCGCCAGCAGCCGATCCCCCCCCCTGGGACAAATCTATCAGCCCCAGCATTTT. Translating it yields CASSRSPPLGQIYQPQHF.